This T cell receptor (beta chain) came from a study of blood T cell repertoires in COVID-19. Data came from immunoSEQ multiplex PCR; TCRdb stores just in-frame clones and leaves some out. The sample lists about 300,000 clones, approximately 88% seen once, with 4.5% to 5.5% in the top ten. Recovery among Cohort 3 donors was established by two negative PCRs, clearance, or symptom resolution. The sequencing sample was made of PBMCs or T cells enriched from blood (not recorded which). The sequence was collected from a man between 60 and 70 years old who had recovered from COVID-19.

In nucleotides, the CDR3 is TGCGCCAGCAGTGAGTTACGAGCGGGATACGAGCAGTACTTC. This sequence encodes CASSELRAGYEQYF. The rearrangement joins TRBV10-1 to TRBJ2-7; 7 bases fit TRBD2. V lost 1 base and J lost 4; bases outside the gene matches: 4. CDR1 WNHNN and CDR2 SYGVQD come from the germline V gene (reference sequence). There are 14 residues in the CDR3.